This entry features one TCR beta chain sequence. Germline V lookup: CDR1 SGHVS, CDR2 FQNEAQ. The length of the CDR3 is 15 residues. Each CDR3 protein gets one entry in TCRdb, which reprocessed the 5' RACE reads and gives no DNA. There are roughly 450,000 distinct CDR3 sequences in the sample, with roughly 1.4% held by the top ten. The data belong to a study of T cells expressing NK-cell markers. The sequencing input was blood T cells: a sorted CD56 or NKG2C T cell subset, CD4+ or CD8+ T cells, or bulk PBMC T cells (not recorded which). The sequence was collected from a woman aged 45-65 years in good health. The V and J genes are TRBV7-8 and TRBJ2-2. The chain's CDR3 is CASSLGLGSTGELFF.